Listed here is a single T cell receptor (beta chain). This table comes from immunoSEQ multiplex PCR, and its TCRdb copy is limited to in-frame clones, with some not included. The sample yields some 450,000 clones, roughly three quarters seen once. These data are taken from a study of shared clonotypes between healthy human individuals. CDR3 length: 13 amino acids. Germline CDR1 reads SGDLS; CDR2 reads YYNGEE. Trimming removed 4 bases from V and 7 bases from J, with 12 bases in between. The chain uses TRBV9 and TRBJ2-1, with D maybe TRBD1 (6 bases). The receptor was derived from a middle-aged woman in good health. Some clones in this sample may be carry-over from other donors' samples. The sequencing input was PBMCs. CDR3 in DNA: TGTGCCAGCAGCACCGGACAGAGTAATGAGCAGTTCTTC. The encoded protein is CASSTGQSNEQFF.